This record covers a single TCR beta chain. The source of the sample is a study of cytomegalovirus exposure and HLA in healthy donors. Germline V gives CDR1 GTSNPN, CDR2 SVGIG (reference sequence). This CDR3 spans 12 amino acids. V shed 3 bases and J shed 4 bases, with 8 bases lying between them. Primers for the PCR totalled 60 Vbeta and 13 Jbeta. The table came from immunoSEQ multiplex PCR; TCRdb's copy has only in-frame clones and leaves some out. The sample totals roughly 42,000 clones; its top ten clones hold roughly 1.4%. The receptor's source is a man aged 25 to 40 in good health and CMV-seronegative. The chain employs TRBV30 and TRBJ2-3; D gene unclear. The material sequenced was PBMCs. The CDR3 loop is CAWRTRADTQYF. DNA for the CDR3: TGTGCCTGGAGGACTCGGGCAGATACGCAGTATTTT.